These T cell receptor beta chains were read from a single sample in a study of shared T cell receptors in the human thymus. Profiling relied on immunoSEQ multiplex PCR, and the TCRdb table lists in-frame clones only, not all of them. The table has about 660,000 clones, 88% seen once. These data were also reused for a study on human thymus T cells.

Sequenced sample: thymocytes. These receptors all come from a boy under two years old with a congenital heart defect. The CDR3 runs from the conserved cysteine through the conserved F or W. The D gene is left open where the match is weak. Only part of the rows carry a size: once, few, many, or a class if the clone is expanded.

>TRBD1|TRBJ2-1|-|TRBV2
CASRQGAQEQFF
TGTGCCAGCAGGCAGGGGGCGCAGGAGCAGTTCTTC
>-|TRBJ2-7|-|TRBV11-3
CASSTERKGRPSYEQYF
TGTGCCAGCAGCACCGAACGAAAGGGGCGACCTTCCTACGAGCAGTACTTC
>TRBD2|TRBJ2-2|-|TRBV28
CASSGREREGTGELFF
TGTGCCAGCAGTGGCCGGGAGCGGGAGGGAACCGGGGAGCTGTTTTTT
>TRBD2|TRBJ2-1|-|TRBV7-2
CASRGLAGEVEQFF
TGTGCCAGCCGGGGACTAGCGGGAGAGGTTGAGCAGTTCTTC
>-|TRBJ2-5|-|TRBV27
CASTSRETNKTQYF
TGTGCCAGCACTTCCCGGGAGACAAACAAGACCCAGTACTTC
>-|TRBJ2-5|-|TRBV29-1
CSAIRETQYF
TGCAGCGCCATACGGGAGACCCAGTACTTC
>-|TRBJ2-7|-|TRBV5-4
CASSLTGGVYEQYF
TGTGCCAGCAGCTTGACCGGAGGGGTCTACGAGCAGTACTTC
>TRBD1|TRBJ1-4|-|TRBV10-3
CAARQGNEKLFF
TGTGCCGCCAGACAGGGGAATGAAAAACTGTTTTTT
>TRBD2|TRBJ2-3|-|TRBV28
CASSRRTSGRPDTQYF
TGTGCCAGCAGTCGACGGACTAGCGGGCGACCAGATACGCAGTATTTT
>-|TRBJ1-2|-|TRBV6-5
CASSYSGGLDYGYTF
TGTGCCAGCAGTTACTCCGGGGGGCTGGACTATGGCTACACCTTC
>-|TRBJ1-2|-|TRBV7-9
CASSPHRELEAF
TGTGCCAGCAGCCCCCACAGGGAGCTAGAAGCCTTC
>-|TRBJ2-3|-|TRBV5-1
CASIGWAPTTDTQYF
TGCGCCAGCATTGGATGGGCCCCAACCACAGATACGCAGTATTTT
>-|TRBJ2-2|-|TRBV7-6
CASSPLYRDGFWDTGELFF
TGTGCCAGCAGCCCGTTATACAGGGACGGGTTTTGGGACACCGGGGAGCTGTTTTTT
>-|TRBJ1-1|-|TRBV2
CASSEADGGVTEAFF
TGTGCCAGCAGTGAAGCAGATGGAGGGGTTACTGAAGCTTTCTTT
>-|TRBJ2-1|-|TRBV15
CATSPRGGSYNEQFF
TGTGCCACCAGCCCAAGAGGGGGTTCCTACAATGAGCAGTTCTTC
>TRBD2|TRBJ2-7|-|TRBV4-3
CASSQDRKRGGNEQYF
TGCGCCAGCAGCCAAGATCGCAAGCGGGGGGGGAACGAGCAGTACTTC
>-|TRBJ2-1|-|TRBV14
CASSHLSGNEQFF
TGTGCCAGCAGCCACTTAAGCGGTAATGAGCAGTTCTTC
>TRBD1|TRBJ2-7|-|TRBV4-3
CASSPLRDRGPYEQYF
TGCGCCAGCAGCCCCCTCCGGGACAGGGGTCCCTACGAGCAGTACTTC
>-|TRBJ1-1|-|TRBV5-4
CASSSTGGGTEAFF
TGTGCCAGCAGCTCAACGGGGGGAGGCACTGAAGCTTTCTTT
>TRBD2|TRBJ2-3|-|TRBV27
CASSFSGLAEPGDTQYF
TGTGCCAGCAGTTTTTCGGGACTAGCGGAACCAGGGGATACGCAGTATTTT
>TRBD1|TRBJ2-3|-|TRBV29-1
CSVARDRGPDTQYF
TGCAGCGTTGCCCGGGACAGGGGTCCAGATACGCAGTATTTT
>-|TRBJ2-1|-|TRBV13
CASSFSGPPANEQFF
TGTGCCAGCAGCTTTAGCGGACCGCCGGCTAATGAGCAGTTCTTC
>-|TRBJ2-2|-|TRBV4-3
CASSQALTGELFF
TGCGCCAGCAGCCAAGCTCTCACCGGGGAGCTGTTTTTT
>TRBD1|TRBJ2-1|-|TRBV28
CASSCTGTGMRNEQFF
TGTGCCAGCAGTTGCACCGGGACAGGGATGAGGAATGAGCAGTTCTTC
>-|TRBJ2-1|-|TRBV10-2
CASSVRVGNEQFF
TGCGCCAGCAGTGTCCGGGTCGGGAATGAGCAGTTCTTC
>TRBD1|TRBJ2-2|once|TRBV5-6
CASSRDRGLSGELFF
TGTGCCAGCAGCAGGGACAGGGGACTCAGCGGGGAGCTGTTTTTT
>-|TRBJ2-1|-|TRBV30
CAWSVRAGKAAFF
TGTGCCTGGAGTGTACGGGCGGGCAAAGCGGCGTTCTTC